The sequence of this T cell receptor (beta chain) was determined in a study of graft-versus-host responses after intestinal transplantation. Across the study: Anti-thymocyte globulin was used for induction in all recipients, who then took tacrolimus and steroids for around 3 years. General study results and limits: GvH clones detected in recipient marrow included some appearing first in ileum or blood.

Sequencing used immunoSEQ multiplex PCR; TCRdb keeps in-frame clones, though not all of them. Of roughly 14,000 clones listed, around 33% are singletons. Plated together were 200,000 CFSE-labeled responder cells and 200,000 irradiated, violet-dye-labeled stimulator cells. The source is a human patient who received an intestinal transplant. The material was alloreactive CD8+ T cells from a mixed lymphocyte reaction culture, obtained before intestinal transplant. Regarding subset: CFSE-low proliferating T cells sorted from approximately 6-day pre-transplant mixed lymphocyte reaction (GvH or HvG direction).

In nucleotides, the CDR3 is TGTGCCGTGAACTGGGGACAGGGGGCGTACGAGCAGTACTTC. Translated, it gives CAVNWGQGAYEQYF. V usage is TRBV7-9 and J usage is TRBJ2-7, with TRBD1 matching 12 bases. Per the germline V gene, CDR1 is SEHNR and CDR2 is FQNEAQ (reference sequence). The CDR3 is made up of 14 amino acids. V trimming: 11 bases; J trimming: 4 bases; junction bases outside the gene matches: 9. The variable domain in full, with the rest retrieved from reference TRBV7-9 and TRBJ2-7, is DTGVSQNPRHKITKRGQNVTFRCDPISEHNRLYWYRQTLGQGPEFLTYFQNEAQLEKSRLLSDRFSAERPKGSFSTLEIQRTEQGDSAMYLCAVNWGQGAYEQYFGPGTRLTVT.